This TCR beta chain is from a study of CXCR3-negative and CXCR3-positive naive CD8 T cells. Study-level results: Comparison of naive cells showed more hydrophobic TRB CDR3s in CXCR3-positive than in CXCR3-negative naive cells.

The CDR3 has 14 residues. Germline loops: CDR1 SNHLY, CDR2 FYNNEI. Regarding this clonotype: Its antigen is still unknown.

The TRB libraries of cDNA were built by UMI-labeled 5' RACE. TCRdb reprocessed the 5' RACE reads, keeping one entry per CDR3 protein, no DNA. This repertoire comprises some 130,000 distinct CDR3 sequences; its ten largest clones make up 0.5% to 0.6%. The sample consisted of naive CXCR3+ CD8+ T cells from blood. As for subset: CD45RO-CCR7+CD27+CD95- naive CD8+ T cells expressing CXCR3 (TNR3+). The chain employs TRBV2 and TRBJ1-1; TCRdb proposes TRBD1, but this gene call is untestable without DNA. This sequence originates from a human donor in good health. Some clones in this sample may be carry-over from other donors' samples. The CDR3 is CASSEGTGGTEAFF.